This entry lists 9 T cell receptor beta chains sequenced from one sample in a study of radiation and T cells in renal cell carcinoma. The time point was: blood 4 weeks post-SBRT, at nephrectomy. The treatment denotes: 15 Gy SBRT to primary tumor, nephrectomy 4 weeks later. Here immunoSEQ multiplex PCR was the method, and the copy in TCRdb shows in-frame clones only, minus some. The sample lists 90,000 to 100,000 clones, around 84% occurring once. The specimen comprised blood, sampled from a patient whose treatment included radiotherapy and nephrectomy. All receptors come from a man in his sixties with renal cell carcinoma.

The chain is built from TRBV7-9 and TRBJ2-4; TRBD1 might be the D (5 bases). CDR1 is SEHNR, CDR2 FQNEAQ, per germline (reference sequence). The CDR3 length is 13 residues. V gave up 0 bases and J gave up 8 bases, with 8 bases separating them. CDR3 nucleotide sequence: TGTGCCAGCAGCTTAGCGCAGGGATACATTCAGTACTTC. Encoded protein: CASSLAQGYIQYF.

CDR3 amino acids: CASSQAFRGGGTEAFF. For the CDR3, the DNA is TGTGCCAGCAGCCAAGCCTTTAGGGGCGGAGGCACTGAAGCTTTCTTT. The chain carries TRBV14 and TRBJ1-1; maybe TRBD1 (5 bases). This CDR3 has 16 residues. CDR1 is SGHDN, CDR2 FVKESK, per germline. Trimming cost V 1 base and J 4 bases, with 16 bases left between them.

The chain employs TRBV30 and TRBJ1-2, with 11 bases that match TRBD1. Germline trimming cut 1 base from V and 8 bases from J; bases unmatched to any gene: 3. CDR1 is GTSNPN, CDR2 SVGIG, per germline (reference sequence). The CDR3 has 13 residues. CDR3 loop: CAWSGTGGWGYTF. Written as DNA, the CDR3 is TGTGCCTGGAGTGGGACAGGGGGCTGGGGCTACACCTTC.

The genes are TRBV7-2 and TRBJ2-3, with TRBD2 matching 9 bases. The CDR3 length is 16 residues. The germline CDR1 and CDR2 sequences are SGHTA and FQGNSA. Germline trimming cut 7 bases from V and 3 bases from J; bases unmatched to any gene: 11. The CDR3 bases are TGTGCCAGCACAAGGGCTAGCGGGGCAGTAACAGATACGCAGTATTTT. Encoded protein: CASTRASGAVTDTQYF.

This chain uses TRBV19 with TRBJ2-4; TRBD1 might be the D (6 bases). V was trimmed by 7 bases and J by 0 bases, leaving 16 bases between them. The CDR3 sequence is 16 residues long. Per germline, CDR1 LNHDA and CDR2 SQIVND (reference sequence). The CDR3 sequence is CASKPGQTLAKNIQYF. In DNA form, the CDR3 reads TGTGCCAGTAAACCCGGACAGACGTTAGCCAAAAACATTCAGTACTTC.

The chain employs TRBV6-5 and TRBJ2-5; D is perhaps TRBD2 (7 bases). This CDR3 region has 16 residues. Germline CDR1 reads MNHEY; CDR2 reads SVGAGI. The V gene lost 3 bases and the J gene lost 0 bases, with 14 bases spanning the gap. The CDR3, as DNA: TGTGCCAGCAGTTATTCTATCGGGGGGCACCAAGAGACCCAGTACTTC. Translating it yields CASSYSIGGHQETQYF.

This clone appeared a few times. The chain joins TRBV5-1 to TRBJ2-1; TRBD2 is a possible D gene (5 bases). In germline, CDR1 is SGHRS, CDR2 YFSETQ. V lost 4 bases and J lost 3, with 14 bases in between. The CDR3 is made up of 15 amino acids. The CDR3 bases are TGCGCCAGCAGCCCGCGGCCCAGCGGCTACAATGAGCAGTTCTTC. Protein sequence: CASSPRPSGYNEQFF. Full variable domain (outside the CDR3, taken from reference TRBV5-1 and TRBJ2-1): KAGVTQTPRYLIKTRGQQVTLSCSPISGHRSVSWYQQTPGQGLQFLFEYFSETQRNKGNFPGRFSGRQFSNSRSEMNVSTLELGDSALYLCASSPRPSGYNEQFFGPGTRLTVL.

The count of this clone is one. V is TRBV7-2 and J is TRBJ2-3, with unresolved D. Trimming shortened V by 2 bases and J by 2 bases, and 8 bases separated the two germline ends. Germline assignment: CDR1 SGHTA and CDR2 FQGNSA. The CDR3 consists of 14 residues. Here the CDR3 reads CASSLNAPTDTQYF. The CDR3 DNA reads TGTGCCAGCAGCTTAAATGCGCCCACAGATACGCAGTATTTT. The variable domain in full, completed from reference TRBV7-2 and TRBJ2-3, reads GAGVSQSPSNKVTEKGKDVELRCDPISGHTALYWYRQSLGQGLEFLIYFQGNSAPDKSGLPSDRFSAERTGGSVSTLTIQRTQQEDSAVYLCASSLNAPTDTQYFGPGTRLTVL.

The CDR3 DNA reads as TGTGCCAGCATCTCTGGGGCAGGGCCCCGTAGGGGCTACACCTTC. This translates into CASISGAGPRRGYTF. V gene TRBV2 combines with J gene TRBJ1-2; weak D call: TRBD1 (5 bases). V dropped 7 bases and J dropped 8 bases, with 23 bases sitting between them. Germline V gene data show CDR1 as SNHLY and CDR2 as FYNNEI. The CDR3 is made up of 15 amino acids.